The 32 T cell receptor beta chains presented below share a single source sample, sequenced in a study of cytotoxic CD8 clonotypes in ibrutinib-treated CLL. Clones were sequenced by immunoSEQ multiplex PCR, and TCRdb holds only the in-frame ones, with some missing. The top ten hold roughly 4.8% of the sample, which has about 85,000 clones, roughly 77% seen once. This material consisted of PBMCs, taken after 12 months of ibrutinib treatment. The receptors originated from a human donor with chronic lymphocytic leukemia.

The CDR3: CASSYSQATVWGEQYF. CDR3 nucleotide sequence: TGTGCCAGCAGTTACTCCCAGGCGACAGTCTGGGGCGAGCAGTACTTC. The chain links TRBV6-5 to TRBJ2-7; D is perhaps TRBD1 (5 bases). The CDR3 spans 16 residues. Germline-derived CDR1 and CDR2 are MNHEY and SVGAGI. Between the trimmed V and J ends, which lost 0 bases and 6 bases, there was a span of 18 bases.

The V and J genes are TRBV9 and TRBJ2-5; 7 positions match TRBD2. The J segment lost 5 bases and the V segment lost 0 bases, leaving 4 bases of the junction unmatched. CDR3 size: 14 residues. The germline gives CDR1 SGDLS, CDR2 YYNGEE. The CDR3 DNA sequence: TGTGCCAGCAGCGTAGATGACGGGGGGGAGACCCAGTACTTC. It translates to CASSVDDGGETQYF.

This clone was seen a single time. The chain couples TRBV13 to TRBJ2-5; 8 nucleotides match TRBD1. V was pared by 2 bases and J by 4 bases, with 6 bases of the junction left unmatched. This CDR3 has 15 residues. Germline CDR1 PRHDT, CDR2 FYEKMQ (reference sequence). In DNA form, the CDR3 reads TGTGCCAGCAGCTTAAAGGCCAGGGGGCGAGAGACCCAGTACTTC. Protein: CASSLKARGRETQYF.

This clone was observed a handful of times. Other DNA sequences in this specimen translate into the identical CDR3. J is TRBJ2-3 and V is TRBV18, with D hard to call. Germline V lookup: CDR1 KGHSH, CDR2 LQKENI. The V end lost 3 bases, the J end lost 2 bases, and 6 bases lay between the germline ends. The CDR3 covers 13 residues. The CDR3 bases are TGTGCCAGCTCACCTCCCTCCACAGATACGCAGTATTTT. Its protein product is CASSPPSTDTQYF.

J is TRBJ1-2 and V is TRBV7-2; no clear D gene. Germline CDR1 is SGHTA and CDR2 is FQGNSA. Trimming removed 8 bases at V and 5 bases at J, with 9 bases between. This CDR3 is 11 amino acids long. CDR3 amino acids: CASGISYGYTF. The CDR3 DNA reads TGTGCCAGCGGGATATCGTATGGCTACACCTTC.

V and J are TRBV21-1 and TRBJ1-1. TRBV21-1 is marked as a pseudogene. The CDR3 loop spans 14 amino acids. CDR3 sequence: CARRGAHMNTEAFF. The CDR3 DNA reads TGTGCCAGGAGGGGGGCCCATATGAACACTGAAGCTTTCTTT.

J is TRBJ1-5 and V is TRBV7-9, with a tentative D call TRBD1 (5 bases). The germline CDR1 and CDR2 sequences are SEHNR and FQNEAQ (reference sequence). Trimming took off 5 bases at V and 2 bases at J, with 10 bases between the two ends. This CDR3 contains 14 residues. CDR3 sequence reads: CASSLRGGNQPQHF. CDR3 bases: TGTGCCAGCAGCCTCCGGGGGGGCAATCAGCCCCAGCATTTT.

This chain uses TRBV10-3 with TRBJ2-7; no clear D gene. The V and J ends lost 6 bases and 5 bases respectively, with 14 bases between them. Germline V gene lookup returns CDR1 ENHRY and CDR2 SYGVKD. The CDR3 loop spans 13 amino acids. Here the CDR3 reads CAIRISLGDEQYF. The CDR3 DNA sequence: TGTGCCATCAGGATTAGCTTGGGTGACGAGCAGTACTTC.

This chain uses TRBV7-8 with TRBJ1-5; no clear D. The CDR3 consists of 13 residues. Trimming took 5 bases from V and 11 from J, leaving 16 bases between them. Germline CDR1 and CDR2: SGHVS and FQNEAQ. In nucleotides, the CDR3 is TGTGCCAGCAGCCCGCGGGGTGGGATGGCCCAGCATTTT. This encodes CASSPRGGMAQHF. Full variable domain (outside the CDR3, taken from reference TRBV7-8 and TRBJ1-5): GAGVSQSPRYKVAKRGQDVALRCDPISGHVSLFWYQQALGQGPEFLTYFQNEAQLDKSGLPSDRFFAERPEGSVSTLKIQRTQQEDSAVYLCASSPRGGMAQHFGDGTRLSIL.

This clone was seen a handful of times. The rearrangement joins TRBV7-9 to TRBJ2-7, with D perhaps matching TRBD2 (9 bases). Per the germline V gene, CDR1 is SEHNR and CDR2 is FQNEAQ (reference sequence). The CDR3 is made up of 15 amino acids. Trimming stripped 5 bases from V and 5 bases from J, with 19 bases between. CDR3 loop: CASSRRGREGDEQYF. CDR3 coding DNA: TGTGCCAGCAGCCGCAGGGGGCGGGAGGGGGACGAGCAGTACTTC.

The gene calls are TRBV6-6 and TRBJ2-3; 8 nucleotides agree with TRBD2. Germline lookup yields CDR1 MNHNY and CDR2 SVGAGI (reference sequence). The ends lost 6 bases at V and 3 bases at J; junction bases unmatched: 8. This CDR3 contains 15 residues. CDR3 residues: CASSRSGRTTDTQYF. Written as DNA, the CDR3 is TGTGCCAGCAGCCGGAGCGGGAGAACAACAGATACGCAGTATTTT.

The chain links TRBV7-9 to TRBJ2-3, with D unclear. With 0 bases removed from V and 2 bases from J, the gap between germline ends came to 12 bases. The CDR3 consists of 16 residues. Germline CDR1 is SEHNR and CDR2 is FQNEAQ (reference sequence). CDR3 amino acids: CASSLALDPNTDTQYF. The CDR3 region has the DNA TGTGCCAGCAGCTTAGCGTTGGACCCGAACACAGATACGCAGTATTTT.

This chain uses TRBV7-2 with TRBJ2-2, with D possibly TRBD2 on 6 matching bases. Germline loops: CDR1 SGHTA, CDR2 FQGNSA. The CDR3 runs 15 residues. Trimming took off 2 bases at V and 5 bases at J, with 12 bases between the two ends. The CDR3 loop reads CASSLWGAGTGELFF. CDR3 DNA: TGTGCCAGCAGCTTATGGGGCGCGGGGACCGGGGAGCTGTTTTTT.

The chain combines TRBV5-5 with TRBJ2-7; the D is unclear. With 4 bases removed from V and 11 bases from J, the gap between germline ends came to 22 bases. In germline, CDR1 is SGHKS, CDR2 YYEKEE (reference sequence). The CDR3 sequence is 14 residues long. The chain's CDR3 is CASSPSPGRSPKYF. As DNA, the CDR3 is TGTGCCAGCAGCCCCTCCCCGGGTCGGTCTCCAAAGTACTTC.

The chain combines TRBV10-3 with TRBJ1-2; D not resolved. This CDR3 is built from 11 residues. The V end was cut by 6 bases, the J end by 6 bases, with 8 bases between. Germline V gene lookup returns CDR1 ENHRY and CDR2 SYGVKD. Written as DNA, the CDR3 is TGTGCCATCAGGGGCGGGGATGGCTACACCTTC. Translated, it gives CAIRGGDGYTF.

The chain carries TRBV7-9 and TRBJ2-7, with a weak D call TRBD1 (6 bases). CDR3 length equals 13 residues. The V gene's germline CDR1 is SEHNR and CDR2 FQNEAQ (reference sequence). V lost 2 bases to trimming and J lost 5 bases, with 10 bases between them. CDR3 sequence (DNA): TGTGCCAGCAGCTTAACCCGGGACAACGAGCAGTACTTC. Protein: CASSLTRDNEQYF.

The chain carries TRBV7-2 and TRBJ1-6, with a weak D call TRBD1 (6 bases). Looked up from germline, CDR1 is SGHTA and CDR2 is FQGNSA. The germline V and J ends were trimmed by 8 bases and 7 bases, with 12 bases remaining between them. The CDR3 runs to 13 residues. The CDR3 DNA is TGTGCCAGCGAGGGGGGGGCCAATTCACCCCTCCACTTT. Translated, it gives CASEGGANSPLHF.

The rearrangement joins TRBV6-6 to TRBJ2-1; the D is unclear. Germline V gene lookup returns CDR1 MNHNY and CDR2 SVGAGI (reference sequence). The germline V and J ends were trimmed by 3 bases and 4 bases, with 10 bases remaining between them. The CDR3 length is 14 residues. The CDR3 DNA sequence: TGTGCCAGCAGTTATGGTGGGCAGTACAATGAGCAGTTCTTC. Translating it yields CASSYGGQYNEQFF.

The gene calls are TRBV16 and TRBJ1-6; D unclear. Germline CDR1 is KGHSY and CDR2 is FQNENV. The CDR3 extends over 12 amino acids. V dropped 0 bases and J dropped 10 bases, with 4 bases sitting between them. CDR3 coding DNA: TGTGCCAGCAGCCAATCCGAATCACCCCTCCACTTT. This encodes CASSQSESPLHF.

This sequence joins TRBV6-6 and TRBJ1-4; TRBD1 might be the D (5 bases). This CDR3 is built from 14 residues. V was trimmed by 9 bases and J by 2 bases, leaving 13 bases between them. In germline, CDR1 is MNHNY, CDR2 SVGAGI (reference sequence). This CDR3 reads CASYPGPTNEKLFF. CDR3 nucleotides: TGTGCCAGTTACCCGGGACCGACTAATGAAAAACTGTTTTTT.

This chain links TRBV6-5 with TRBJ2-5; maybe TRBD1 (6 bases). This CDR3 comprises 13 residues. The V gene's germline CDR1 is MNHEY and CDR2 SVGAGI. With 5 bases removed from V and 5 bases from J, the gap between germline ends came to 12 bases. This CDR3 reads CASSTGTWETQYF. The CDR3 DNA is TGTGCCAGCAGTACCGGGACATGGGAGACCCAGTACTTC.

This sequence joins TRBV5-1 and TRBJ2-2, with D possibly TRBD1 on 6 matching bases. The CDR3 has 14 amino acids. The germline CDR1 and CDR2 sequences are SGHRS and YFSETQ. Deletions cut 5 bases from V and 4 bases from J, with 12 bases between. The CDR3 DNA reads TGCGCCAGCAGGGGGGCCAGGGCCACCGGGGAGCTGTTTTTT. Encoded protein: CASRGARATGELFF.

This clone is labeled medium-sized. This chain connects TRBV5-4 to TRBJ1-5, with TRBD1 as a possible D gene (5 bases). The germline V gene has CDR1 SGHNT and CDR2 YYREEE (reference sequence). CDR3 size: 15 residues. V lost 4 bases, J lost 0 bases, and 11 bases lay in between. CDR3 in amino acids: CASSLGGASNQPQHF. The CDR3 DNA sequence: TGTGCCAGCAGCCTTGGCGGGGCTAGCAATCAGCCCCAGCATTTT.

This sequence joins TRBV18 and TRBJ2-7; 9 bases are a match to TRBD1. After removal of 4 bases from V and 7 bases from J, the junction contained 14 bases not matched to a gene. The CDR3 totals 16 residues. CDR1 KGHSH and CDR2 LQKENI come from the germline V gene. DNA of the CDR3: TGTGCCAGCTCACTTCTTGAGGGGACAGGGCCGAGGGAGCAGTACTTC. Translating gives CASSLLEGTGPREQYF.

V usage is TRBV6-5 and J usage is TRBJ1-1; D uncertain. There are 13 residues in the CDR3. Germline V CDR1 and CDR2: MNHEY, SVGAGI. Trimming left V 5 bases short and J 4 bases short, with 11 bases between. The CDR3 reads CASSQHKFTEAFF. The DNA for the CDR3 is TGTGCCAGCAGTCAACACAAGTTCACTGAAGCTTTCTTT.

The chain combines TRBV5-4 with TRBJ2-1; 8 bases are a match to TRBD2. The CDR3 has 15 residues. V lost 4 bases and J lost 9; bases outside the gene matches: 12. CDR1 SGHNT and CDR2 YYREEE come from the germline V gene (reference sequence). CDR3 in DNA: TGTGCCAGCAGCGCGAGCGGGAGCTTGTACGGTGAGCAGTTCTTC. Residues: CASSASGSLYGEQFF.

This chain links TRBV5-1 with TRBJ1-4; 8 bases fit TRBD1. Germline values: CDR1 SGHRS, CDR2 YFSETQ. The CDR3 runs 14 residues. Trimming took 4 bases from V and 5 from J; bases not matched to a gene: 4. CDR3 sequence (DNA): TGCGCCAGCAGCCCCGGACAGGGAAATGAAAAACTGTTTTTT. Protein sequence: CASSPGQGNEKLFF.

Points on this clone: At one end the junction does not follow the germline gene, possibly because of a read error. This rearrangement joins TRBV6-6 to TRBJ2-7; D ambiguous. This CDR3 has 13 amino acids. CDR1 and CDR2 (germline): MNHNY, SVGAGI (reference sequence). The CDR3 sequence: CASSSDPDRRRNF. CDR3 nucleotides: TGTGCCAGCAGTTCCGACCCGGACCGACGTCGAAACTTC.

This clone appeared a single time. DNA for the CDR3: TGTGCCAGCACCCCTGGGGCCACCAACTACGAGCAGTACTTC. Protein product: CASTPGATNYEQYF. The chain couples TRBV11-2 to TRBJ2-7; D perhaps matches TRBD1 (5 bases). CDR1 is SGHAT and CDR2 is FQNNGV in the germline V gene. The V and J ends lost 7 bases and 3 bases respectively, with 16 bases between them. There are 14 residues in the CDR3. The variable domain in full, completed from reference TRBV11-2 and TRBJ2-7, reads EAGVAQSPRYKIIEKRQSVAFWCNPISGHATLYWYQQILGQGPKLLIQFQNNGVVDDSQLPKDRFSAERLKGVDSTLKIQPAKLEDSAVYLCASTPGATNYEQYFGPGTRLTVT.

The CDR3 bases are TGTGCCAGCAGCCTCGACCCTGGGGCCTACGAGCAGTACTTC. Protein: CASSLDPGAYEQYF. J is TRBJ2-7 and V is TRBV5-5; D remains unclear. The germline V gene encodes CDR1 SGHKS and CDR2 YYEKEE (reference sequence). V lost 4 bases to trimming and J lost 2 bases, with 13 bases between them. This CDR3 spans 14 amino acids. The complete variable domain, with remaining parts taken from reference TRBV5-5 and TRBJ2-7, reads DAGVTQSPTHLIKTRGQQVTLRCSPISGHKSVSWYQQVLGQGPQFIFQYYEKEERGRGNFPDRFSARQFPNYSSELNVNALLLGDSALYLCASSLDPGAYEQYFGPGTRLTVT.

This clone was counted a single time. The chain is built from TRBV7-2 and TRBJ2-5; 13 bases match TRBD2. This CDR3 contains 15 residues. J gave up 7 bases and V 5 bases, and 7 bases lay outside the gene matches. Germline V gene lookup returns CDR1 SGHTA and CDR2 FQGNSA. The chain's CDR3 is CASSPTSGGPGTQYF. DNA of the CDR3: TGTGCCAGCAGCCCGACTAGCGGGGGGCCAGGGACCCAGTACTTC. The full variable domain, rest sourced from reference TRBV7-2 and TRBJ2-5, is GAGVSQSPSNKVTEKGKDVELRCDPISGHTALYWYRQSLGQGLEFLIYFQGNSAPDKSGLPSDRFSAERTGGSVSTLTIQRTQQEDSAVYLCASSPTSGGPGTQYFGPGTRLLVL.

This chain uses TRBV7-6 with TRBJ1-6, with D hard to call. This CDR3 spans 17 amino acids. Germline CDR1 and CDR2: SGHVS and FNYEAQ. Trimming pared 5 bases from V and 0 bases from J, leaving 14 bases between. The DNA of the CDR3 is TGTGCCAGCAGCCACCGGGGAAGGAGCTCCTATAATTCACCCCTCCACTTT. It yields the protein CASSHRGRSSYNSPLHF.